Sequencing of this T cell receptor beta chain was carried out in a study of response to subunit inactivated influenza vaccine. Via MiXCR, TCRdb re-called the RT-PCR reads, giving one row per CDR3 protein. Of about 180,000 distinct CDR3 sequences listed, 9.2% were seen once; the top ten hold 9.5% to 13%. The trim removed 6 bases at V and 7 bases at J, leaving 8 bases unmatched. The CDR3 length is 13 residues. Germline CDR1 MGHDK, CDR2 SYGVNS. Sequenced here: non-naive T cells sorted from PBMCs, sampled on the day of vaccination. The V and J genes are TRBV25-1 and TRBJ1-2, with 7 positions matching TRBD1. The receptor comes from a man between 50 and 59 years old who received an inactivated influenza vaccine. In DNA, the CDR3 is TGTGCCAGCAGCAGGGGGAGGGGCTGTGGCTACACCTTC. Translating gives CASSRGRGCGYTF.